A single sample is the source of the 22 T cell receptor beta chains below, sequenced in a study of cytomegalovirus exposure and HLA in healthy donors. It was with 60 Vbeta and 13 Jbeta primers that the PCR ran. Clones were sequenced by immunoSEQ multiplex PCR, and TCRdb holds only the in-frame ones, with some missing. The data show about 200,000 clones, approximately 86% seen once. Sequenced material: PBMCs. The receptors were sampled from a woman aged 25 to 39 in good health and CMV-seronegative.

V is TRBV27 and J is TRBJ1-1, with TRBD1 as a possible D gene (5 bases). V lost 5 bases, J lost 3 bases, and 16 bases lay in between. Germline assignment: CDR1 MNHEY and CDR2 SMNVEV (reference sequence). The CDR3 has 15 amino acids. The CDR3 coding sequence is TGTGCCAGCAGTCCCCCAGGGTTCGGGCACACTGAAGCTTTCTTT. Amino acids: CASSPPGFGHTEAFF.

This clone occurred a few times. The gene calls are TRBV7-3 and TRBJ2-1; 9 bases map to TRBD2. The CDR3 extends over 12 amino acids. V trimming: 5 bases; J trimming: 8 bases; junction bases outside the gene matches: 1. The germline gives CDR1 SGHTA, CDR2 FQGTGA. The CDR3: CASSRTSDEQFF. CDR3 coding DNA: TGTGCCAGCAGCCGGACTAGCGATGAGCAGTTCTTC.

The chain joins TRBV5-1 to TRBJ2-2, with D unresolved. With 0 bases removed from V and 4 bases from J, the gap between germline ends came to 7 bases. The CDR3 length is 14 residues. Germline V gives CDR1 SGHRS, CDR2 YFSETQ. The DNA for the CDR3 is TGCGCCAGCAGCTTGGCTCCAGGCACCGGGGAGCTGTTTTTT. Amino acid sequence: CASSLAPGTGELFF.

V gene TRBV6-4 combines with J gene TRBJ1-2, with D possibly matching TRBD1 (5 bases). The germline CDR1 and CDR2 sequences are MRHNA and SNTAGT. CDR3 size: 15 residues. The germline V and J ends were trimmed by 8 bases and 1 base, with 17 bases remaining between them. The CDR3 spells CASLHEQVHNYGYTF. The DNA for the CDR3 is TGTGCCAGCCTTCACGAACAGGTCCATAACTATGGCTACACCTTC.

The V call is TRBV6-1, the J call TRBJ2-7; 7 bases are shared with TRBD2. CDR1 is MNHNS and CDR2 is SASEGT in the germline V gene. Trimming took 1 base from V and 0 from J; bases not matched to a gene: 3. This CDR3 is 15 amino acids long. This CDR3 reads CASSEGGLPSYEQYF. The CDR3 nucleotides are TGTGCCAGCAGTGAAGGGGGACTACCCTCCTACGAGCAGTACTTC.

CDR3 sequence: CASSGGLGRGGGYTF. As DNA, the CDR3 is TGTGCCAGCAGTGGAGGTCTAGGCCGCGGAGGTGGCTACACCTTC. This chain links TRBV25-1 with TRBJ1-2; D not certain. CDR1 and CDR2 (germline): MGHDK, SYGVNS. Deletions cut 4 bases from V and 7 bases from J, with 19 bases between. The CDR3 totals 15 residues.

V gene TRBV10-3 combines with J gene TRBJ2-7; 10 bases agree with TRBD1. Germline values: CDR1 ENHRY, CDR2 SYGVKD. The CDR3 consists of 15 residues. Trimming at V came to 3 bases and at J to 5 bases, leaving 7 bases not matched to a gene. CDR3 in amino acids: CAISDPRQGADEQYF. The CDR3 DNA sequence: TGTGCCATCAGTGACCCGAGACAGGGGGCTGACGAGCAGTACTTC.

This clone was picked up one time. The chain links TRBV7-8 to TRBJ2-7; TRBD2 matches at 8 bases. The germline V gene encodes CDR1 SGHVS and CDR2 FQNEAQ. The CDR3 consists of 17 residues. V lost 2 bases and J lost 4; bases outside the gene matches: 13. This chain's CDR3 is CASSLNWGVAGTYEQYF. CDR3 nucleotide sequence: TGTGCCAGCAGCTTAAATTGGGGGGTAGCGGGAACTTACGAGCAGTACTTC.

The chain couples TRBV15 to TRBJ2-7, with a weak D call TRBD1 (5 bases). V was pared by 10 bases and J by 2 bases, with 12 bases between. The germline gives CDR1 LNHNV, CDR2 YYDKDF (reference sequence). The length of the CDR3 is 12 residues. The CDR3 DNA reads as TGTGCCATCCCAGGGTCCCCCTACGAGCAGTACTTC. As protein: CAIPGSPYEQYF.

The CDR3 DNA follows: TGCGCCAGCAGCTTGACAGGGGGCGACGAGGGAGAGACCCAGTACTTC. Translated: CASSLTGGDEGETQYF. The genes are TRBV5-1 and TRBJ2-5; 9 nucleotides align to TRBD1. Germline V gene lookup returns CDR1 SGHRS and CDR2 YFSETQ. The CDR3 covers 16 residues. The V segment lost 1 base and the J segment 4 bases; nucleotides outside the gene matches: 8.

The chain employs TRBV7-6 and TRBJ2-7; TRBD1 aligns across 7 bases. This CDR3 spans 14 amino acids. V lost 5 bases, J lost 2 bases, and 6 bases stayed unmatched. The germline V gene encodes CDR1 SGHVS and CDR2 FNYEAQ. The CDR3, as DNA: TGTGCCAGCAGCCCCTGGACAGGCCCCTACGAGCAGTACTTC. Its translation: CASSPWTGPYEQYF.

The genes are TRBV30 and TRBJ1-5, with D tentatively TRBD1 (6 bases). V gave up 5 bases and J gave up 4 bases, with 12 bases separating them. This CDR3 has 13 residues. Germline V gene lookup returns CDR1 GTSNPN and CDR2 SVGIG (reference sequence). The CDR3 DNA follows: TGTGCCTGGGCTTCAGGGGCTAATCAGCCCCAGCATTTT. Protein product: CAWASGANQPQHF.

V is TRBV7-2 and J is TRBJ1-2; possible D gene TRBD1, 6 bases. Trimming pared 5 bases from V and 4 bases from J, leaving 11 bases between. CDR3 length equals 13 residues. Germline V gives CDR1 SGHTA, CDR2 FQGNSA. This CDR3 reads CASSVGTSYGYTF. The CDR3 nucleotides are TGTGCCAGCAGCGTCGGGACATCCTATGGCTACACCTTC.

This rearrangement joins TRBV6-5 to TRBJ2-5; tentatively, D is TRBD1 (6 bases). The DNA end is more similar to TRBJ2-7, so the J call may be wrong. This CDR3 is built from 15 residues. The germline V gene has CDR1 MNHEY and CDR2 SVGAGI. The CDR3 region has the DNA TGTGCCAGCAGTCCTACCGGGGACAAGTCCTACGAGCAGTACTTC. Translated, it gives CASSPTGDKSYEQYF.

Turning to this clone: This sample includes further DNA sequences coding for the same CDR3. V usage is TRBV20-1 and J usage is TRBJ1-2; the D gene is possibly TRBD1 (5 bases). Germline assignment: CDR1 DFQATT and CDR2 SNEGSKA (reference sequence). The ends were cut back, 2 bases at V and 5 bases at J, with 6 bases in the middle. CDR3 length equals 11 residues. In DNA form, the CDR3 reads TGCAGTGCTAGAAGGGGTTATGGCTACACCTTC. Translated, it gives CSARRGYGYTF.

This rearrangement joins TRBV2 to TRBJ2-7; 7 bases are a match to TRBD2. CDR3 length equals 15 residues. In germline, CDR1 is SNHLY, CDR2 FYNNEI. The V and J ends lost 4 bases and 5 bases, in that order; junction bases with no gene match: 11. The CDR3 region is CASSGWGGVGHEQYF. The CDR3 bases are TGTGCCAGCAGTGGCTGGGGAGGGGTTGGGCACGAGCAGTACTTC.

The chain employs TRBV15 and TRBJ2-3; perhaps TRBD2 as D (6 bases). V lost 3 bases, J lost 4 bases, and 14 bases lay in between. Germline CDR1 is LNHNV and CDR2 is YYDKDF (reference sequence). The CDR3 totals 15 residues. The CDR3, as DNA: TGTGCCACCAGCAGTAGCGGAGTAATGTCAGATACGCAGTATTTT. This encodes CATSSSGVMSDTQYF.

This clone showed up just once. The gene calls are TRBV28 and TRBJ1-5, with D unclear. CDR1 MDHEN and CDR2 SYDVKM come from the germline V gene. The CDR3 extends over 12 amino acids. Trimming shortened V by 5 bases and J by 7 bases, and 9 bases separated the two germline ends. Here the CDR3 reads CASSPPPQPQHF. The DNA of the CDR3 is TGTGCCAGCAGTCCCCCCCCACAGCCCCAGCATTTT.

V usage is TRBV5-1 and J usage is TRBJ2-7; perhaps TRBD2 as D (5 bases). The CDR3 is made up of 14 amino acids. Germline V gene sequence: CDR1 SGHRS, CDR2 YFSETQ. Trimming cost V 4 bases and J 0 bases, with 11 bases left between them. CDR3: CASSGRTSSYEQYF. CDR3 nucleotide sequence: TGCGCCAGCAGCGGGAGAACAAGCTCCTACGAGCAGTACTTC.

The chain employs TRBV5-5 and TRBJ1-2; TRBD1 matches at 9 bases. The CDR3 is 15 residues long. The V gene's germline CDR1 is SGHKS and CDR2 YYEKEE (reference sequence). The ends lost 4 bases at V and 5 bases at J; junction bases unmatched: 9. The CDR3 here is CASSKDRGRGYGYTF. The CDR3, as DNA: TGTGCCAGCAGCAAGGACAGGGGTCGGGGGTATGGCTACACCTTC.

The rearrangement uses TRBV5-1 and TRBJ2-7; the match to TRBD2 covers 11 bases. The CDR3 extends over 16 amino acids. Germline V lookup: CDR1 SGHRS, CDR2 YFSETQ. The J segment lost 2 bases and the V segment lost 7 bases, leaving 11 bases of the junction unmatched. CDR3 region: CASGTSGVRGAYEQYF. CDR3 bases: TGCGCCAGCGGGACTAGCGGAGTCCGAGGTGCCTACGAGCAGTACTTC.

Only one count was recorded for this clone. The chain employs TRBV28 and TRBJ2-5; 9 positions agree with TRBD1. V was clipped by 4 bases and J by 5 bases; unmatched bases: 2. Germline V gene sequence: CDR1 MDHEN, CDR2 SYDVKM. The CDR3 extends over 13 amino acids. CDR3 in DNA: TGTGCCAGCAGTTGGGACAGGGCCGAGACCCAGTACTTC. Its translation: CASSWDRAETQYF.